This T cell receptor (beta chain) was retrieved from a study of early T cells in non-severe SARS-CoV-2 infection. For the study at large: The chains were unpaired, and the sequenced material was bulk RNA from unsorted whole blood. Study-wide results and limits: There was a bias toward anti-spike CD8 responses in VDJdb matching, which missed private and CD4 specificities.

Each CDR3 protein gets one entry after TCRdb re-called the 5' RACE reads with MiXCR. The sample records approximately 62,000 distinct CDR3 sequences, approximately 12% being singletons. In this sample, this clonotype turned up many times. Antigen specificity is unknown. The trim removed 6 bases at V and 12 bases at J, leaving 8 bases unmatched. Looked up from germline, CDR1 is DFQATT and CDR2 is SNEGSKA (reference sequence). The CDR3 covers 11 residues. V gene TRBV20-1 combines with J gene TRBJ2-1, with TRBD2 matching over 7 bases. The sequence came from an adult who was a healthcare worker with PCR-confirmed SARS-CoV-2 infection or an uninfected control (not recorded which). The sequenced sample consisted of whole blood. CDR3 bases: TGCAGTGCGGGGGAGGGGATTGGGCAGTTCTTC. Protein product: CSAGEGIGQFF.